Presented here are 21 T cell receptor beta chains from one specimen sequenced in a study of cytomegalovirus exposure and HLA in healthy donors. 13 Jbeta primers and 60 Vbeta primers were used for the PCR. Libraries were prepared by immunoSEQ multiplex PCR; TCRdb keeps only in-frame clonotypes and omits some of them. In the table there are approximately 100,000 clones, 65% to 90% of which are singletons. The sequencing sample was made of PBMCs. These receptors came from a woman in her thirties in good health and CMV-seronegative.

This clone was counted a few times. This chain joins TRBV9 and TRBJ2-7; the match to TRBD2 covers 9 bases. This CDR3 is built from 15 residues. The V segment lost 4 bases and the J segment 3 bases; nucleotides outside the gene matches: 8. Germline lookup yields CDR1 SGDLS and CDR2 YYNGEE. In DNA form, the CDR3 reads TGTGCCAGCAGCAGACAAGCGGGAGGCGACTACGAGCAGTACTTC. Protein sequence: CASSRQAGGDYEQYF.

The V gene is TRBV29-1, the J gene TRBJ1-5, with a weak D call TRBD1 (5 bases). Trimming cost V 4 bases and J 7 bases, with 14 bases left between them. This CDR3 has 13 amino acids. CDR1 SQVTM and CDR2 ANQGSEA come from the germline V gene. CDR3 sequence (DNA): TGCAGCGTTGTCGGGGGTGGCGGGCAGCCCCAGCATTTT. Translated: CSVVGGGGQPQHF.

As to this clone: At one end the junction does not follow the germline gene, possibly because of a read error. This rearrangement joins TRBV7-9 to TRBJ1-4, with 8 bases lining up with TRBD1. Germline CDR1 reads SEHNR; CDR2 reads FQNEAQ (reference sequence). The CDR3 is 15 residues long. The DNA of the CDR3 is TGTTCCAGCAGCCCTATGACAGGGGTTGGTGAAAAACTGTTTTTT. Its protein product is CSSSPMTGVGEKLFF.

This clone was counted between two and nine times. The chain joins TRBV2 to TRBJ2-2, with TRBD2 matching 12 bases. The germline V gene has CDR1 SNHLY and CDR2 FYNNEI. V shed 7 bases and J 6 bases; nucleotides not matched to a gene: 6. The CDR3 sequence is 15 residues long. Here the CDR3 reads CASTILAGGSGELFF. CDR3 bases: TGTGCCAGCACTATACTAGCGGGAGGCTCCGGGGAGCTGTTTTTT.

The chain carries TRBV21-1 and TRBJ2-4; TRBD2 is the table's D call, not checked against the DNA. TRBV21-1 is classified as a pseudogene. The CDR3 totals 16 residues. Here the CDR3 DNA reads TGTGCCAGCAGCTTATGGGAGGAACCGACCAAAAACATTCAGTACTTC. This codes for CASSLWEEPTKNIQYF.

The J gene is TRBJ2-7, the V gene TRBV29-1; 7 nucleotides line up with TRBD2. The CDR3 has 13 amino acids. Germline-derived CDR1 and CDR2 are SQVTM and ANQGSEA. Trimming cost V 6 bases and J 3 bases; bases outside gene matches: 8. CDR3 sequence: CSVYLADGYEQYF. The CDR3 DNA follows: TGCAGCGTCTACCTAGCGGACGGCTACGAGCAGTACTTC.

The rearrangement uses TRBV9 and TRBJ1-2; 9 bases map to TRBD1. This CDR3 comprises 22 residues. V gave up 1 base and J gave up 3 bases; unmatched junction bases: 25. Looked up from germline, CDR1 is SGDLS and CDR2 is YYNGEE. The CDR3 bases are TGTGCCAGCAGCGTAAGAGGTGGTTTGACCGGGACAGGGCGCTTAGGGGACTATGGCTACACCTTC. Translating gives CASSVRGGLTGTGRLGDYGYTF. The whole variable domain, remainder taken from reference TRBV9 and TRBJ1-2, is DSGVTQTPKHLITATGQRVTLRCSPRSGDLSVYWYQQSLDQGLQFLIQYYNGEERAKGNILERFSAQQFPDLHSELNLSSLELGDSALYFCASSVRGGLTGTGRLGDYGYTFGSGTRLTVV.

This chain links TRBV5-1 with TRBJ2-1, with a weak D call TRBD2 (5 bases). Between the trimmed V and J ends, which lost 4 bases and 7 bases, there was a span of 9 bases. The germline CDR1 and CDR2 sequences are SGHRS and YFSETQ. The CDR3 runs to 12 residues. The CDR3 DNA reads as TGCGCCAGCAGCGTAACGGGGAATGAGCAGTTCTTC. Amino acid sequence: CASSVTGNEQFF.

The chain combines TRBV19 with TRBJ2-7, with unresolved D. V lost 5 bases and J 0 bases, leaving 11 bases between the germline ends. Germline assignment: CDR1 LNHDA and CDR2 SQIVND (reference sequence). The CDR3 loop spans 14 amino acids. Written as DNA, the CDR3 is TGTGCCAGTAGTGTCCGGGTTTTCTCCTACGAGCAGTACTTC. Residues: CASSVRVFSYEQYF.

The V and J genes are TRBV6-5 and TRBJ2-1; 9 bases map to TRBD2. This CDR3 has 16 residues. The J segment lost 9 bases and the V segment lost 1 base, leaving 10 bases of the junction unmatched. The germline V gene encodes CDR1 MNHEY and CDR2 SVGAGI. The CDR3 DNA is TGTGCCAGCAGTTACTTAGGCGGGAGGGATCATGGTGAGCAGTTCTTC. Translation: CASSYLGGRDHGEQFF.

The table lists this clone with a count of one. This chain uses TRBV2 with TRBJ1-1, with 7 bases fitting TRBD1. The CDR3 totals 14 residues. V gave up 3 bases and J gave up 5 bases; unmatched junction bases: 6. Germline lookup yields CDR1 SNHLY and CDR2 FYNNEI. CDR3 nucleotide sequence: TGTGCCAGCAGTGAGACAGGGAGGTGGACTGAAGCTTTCTTT. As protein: CASSETGRWTEAFF.

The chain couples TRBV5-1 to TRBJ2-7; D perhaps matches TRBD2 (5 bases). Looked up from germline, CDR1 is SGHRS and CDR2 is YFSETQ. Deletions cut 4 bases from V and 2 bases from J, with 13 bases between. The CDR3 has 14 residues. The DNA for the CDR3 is TGCGCCAGCAGCCCGGGGTCGGCAGCCTACGAGCAGTACTTC. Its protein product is CASSPGSAAYEQYF.

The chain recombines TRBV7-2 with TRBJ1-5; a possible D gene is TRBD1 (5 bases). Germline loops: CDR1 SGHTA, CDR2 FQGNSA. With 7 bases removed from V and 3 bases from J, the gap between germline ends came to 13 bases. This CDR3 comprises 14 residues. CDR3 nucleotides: TGTGCCAGCAAAGGCAGGGCGTCCAATCAGCCCCAGCATTTT. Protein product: CASKGRASNQPQHF.

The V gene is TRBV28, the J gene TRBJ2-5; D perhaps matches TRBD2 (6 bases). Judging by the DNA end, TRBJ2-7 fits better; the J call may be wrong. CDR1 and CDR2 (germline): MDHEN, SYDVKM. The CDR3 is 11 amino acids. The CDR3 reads CASRGLYEQYF. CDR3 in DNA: TGTGCCAGCAGGGGACTCTACGAGCAGTACTTC.

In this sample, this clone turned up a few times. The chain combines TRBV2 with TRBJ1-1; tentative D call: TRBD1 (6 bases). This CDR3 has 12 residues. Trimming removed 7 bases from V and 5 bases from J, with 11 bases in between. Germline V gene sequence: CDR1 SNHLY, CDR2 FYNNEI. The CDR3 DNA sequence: TGTGCCAGCAAAAGGGGGTCGACTGAAGCTTTCTTT. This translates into CASKRGSTEAFF.

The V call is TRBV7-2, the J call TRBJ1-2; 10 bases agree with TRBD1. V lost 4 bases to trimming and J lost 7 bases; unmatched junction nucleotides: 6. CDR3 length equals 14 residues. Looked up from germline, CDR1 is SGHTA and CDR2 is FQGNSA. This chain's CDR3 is CASSSGQGSGGYTF. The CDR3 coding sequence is TGTGCCAGCAGCTCGGGACAGGGGAGCGGTGGCTACACCTTC.

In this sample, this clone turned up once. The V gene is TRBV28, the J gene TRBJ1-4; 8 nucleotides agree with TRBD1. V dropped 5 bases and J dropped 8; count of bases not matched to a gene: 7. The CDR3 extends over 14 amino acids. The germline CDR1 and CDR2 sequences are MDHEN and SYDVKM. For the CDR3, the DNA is TGTGCCAGCAGTCCAGGACAGGGTAGGGAAAAACTGTTTTTT. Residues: CASSPGQGREKLFF.

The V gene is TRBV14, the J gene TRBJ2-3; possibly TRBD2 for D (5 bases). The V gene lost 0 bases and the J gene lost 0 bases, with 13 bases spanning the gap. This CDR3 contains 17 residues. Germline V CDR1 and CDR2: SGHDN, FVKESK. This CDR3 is CASSQDRERPSTDTQYF. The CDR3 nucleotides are TGTGCCAGCAGCCAAGATAGGGAGCGGCCTAGCACAGATACGCAGTATTTT.

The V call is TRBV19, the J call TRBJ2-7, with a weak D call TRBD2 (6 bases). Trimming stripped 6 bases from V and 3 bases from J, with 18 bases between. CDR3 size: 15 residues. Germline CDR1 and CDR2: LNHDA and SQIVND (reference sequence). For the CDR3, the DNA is TGTGCCAGTAGCGACCCCGGGGGAGGCTACTACGAGCAGTACTTC. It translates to CASSDPGGGYYEQYF.

The CDR3 bases are TGTGCCAGCAGCTTTGGCGGATCGGGCACTGAAGCTTTCTTT. Residues: CASSFGGSGTEAFF. J is TRBJ1-1 and V is TRBV7-2; D gene uncertain. CDR3 length equals 14 residues. Germline CDR1 is SGHTA and CDR2 is FQGNSA. Trimming took off 3 bases at V and 4 bases at J, with 12 bases between the two ends. Complete variable domain (other parts from reference TRBV7-2 and TRBJ1-1): GAGVSQSPSNKVTEKGKDVELRCDPISGHTALYWYRQSLGQGLEFLIYFQGNSAPDKSGLPSDRFSAERTGGSVSTLTIQRTQQEDSAVYLCASSFGGSGTEAFFGQGTRLTVV.

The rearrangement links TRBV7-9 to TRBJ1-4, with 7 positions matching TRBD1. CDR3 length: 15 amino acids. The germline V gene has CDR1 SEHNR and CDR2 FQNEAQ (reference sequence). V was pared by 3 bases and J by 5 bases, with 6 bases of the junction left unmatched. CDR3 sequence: CASSFPTGQNEKLFF. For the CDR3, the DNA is TGTGCCAGCAGCTTCCCGACAGGGCAGAATGAAAAACTGTTTTTT. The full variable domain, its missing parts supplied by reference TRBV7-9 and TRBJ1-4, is DTGVSQNPRHKITKRGQNVTFRCDPISEHNRLYWYRQTLGQGPEFLTYFQNEAQLEKSRLLSDRFSAERPKGSFSTLEIQRTEQGDSAMYLCASSFPTGQNEKLFFGSGTQLSVL.